This T cell receptor (beta chain) emerged from a study of shared clonotypes between healthy human individuals. Comment on this clone: Its target is not known.

Data came from immunoSEQ multiplex PCR; TCRdb stores just in-frame clones and leaves some out. The data hold about 1 million clones, with 75% to 80% observed a single time. The CDR3 totals 13 residues. V lost 0 bases, J lost 6 bases, and 8 bases lay in between. Germline CDR1 reads SGHDT; CDR2 reads YYEEEE. The study, taken as a whole, reports: Few donors limited the genetic and exposure-history diversity represented.

The gene calls are TRBV5-6 and TRBJ2-3; D is unresolved. The specimen sequenced was memory CD4+ T cells from PBMCs. The sample's subset: CD45RA-negative fraction. This clonotype was obtained from a young man in good health. Some clones in this sample may be carry-over from other donors' samples. The CDR3 coding sequence is TGTGCCAGCAGCTTGGGGCTAAGCGATACGCAGTATTTT. It translates to CASSLGLSDTQYF.